This is a list of T cell receptor beta chains from one sample in a study of blood T cell repertoires in COVID-19. Sequencing was performed with immunoSEQ multiplex PCR; in TCRdb, only in-frame clones are kept and a portion is missing. The sample records about 42,000 clones, 88% being singletons. Source material: peripheral blood. The receptors were sampled from a human donor in a cohort sampled during active COVID-19. Both conserved end residues are part of each CDR3. A D gene is named only where the DNA matches it firmly. Only some rows state a clone size, as once, few, many or a class for expanded clones.

D: TRBD2
V: TRBV7-2
J: TRBJ2-2
length: 17
size: -
DNA: TGTGCCAGCAGCTTAGCGAGGACTAGCGGGGGGCCCGGGGAGCTGTTTTTT
CDR3: CASSLARTSGGPGELFF

D: -
V: TRBV6-5
J: TRBJ1-1
length: 12
size: -
DNA: TGTGCCACCTCCGGGAGGGGCACTGAAGCTTTCTTT
CDR3: CATSGRGTEAFF

D: TRBD2
V: TRBV11-3
J: TRBJ2-3
length: 14
size: -
DNA: TGTGCCAGCAGCTTAGGGCTAGCGGTAGATACGCAGTATTTT
CDR3: CASSLGLAVDTQYF

D: -
V: TRBV6-5
J: TRBJ2-3
length: 13
size: few
DNA: TGTGCCAGCAACAACAGGTACACAGATACGCAGTATTTT
CDR3: CASNNRYTDTQYF

D: -
V: TRBV29-1
J: TRBJ2-2
length: 16
size: -
DNA: TGCAGCGTTGACCCTCGAGGGGACTCGAACACCGGGGAGCTGTTTTTT
CDR3: CSVDPRGDSNTGELFF

D: -
V: TRBV4-2
J: TRBJ1-6
length: 15
size: -
DNA: TGTGCCAGCAGCCCCCCAGGGGAAATTAGTTCACCCCTCCACTTT
CDR3: CASSPPGEISSPLHF

D: -
V: TRBV2
J: TRBJ1-4
length: 16
size: -
DNA: TGTGCCAGCAGCCTAGACGGCTACCCAACTAATGAAAAACTGTTTTTT
CDR3: CASSLDGYPTNEKLFF

D: -
V: TRBV7-6
J: TRBJ2-2
length: 17
size: -
DNA: TGTGCCAGCAGCTTAGGTCGGTCGGTTGAGCACACCGGGGAGCTGTTTTTT
CDR3: CASSLGRSVEHTGELFF

D: TRBD1
V: TRBV14
J: TRBJ2-7
length: 15
size: -
DNA: TGTGCCAGCAGAGTTAAGACAGGGATTTCCTACGAGCAGTACTTC
CDR3: CASRVKTGISYEQYF

D: TRBD2
V: TRBV5-1
J: TRBJ2-1
length: 16
size: -
DNA: TGCGCCAGCAGCCCCGATGCCAGCGGGAGTACGGATGAGCAGTTCTTC
CDR3: CASSPDASGSTDEQFF

D: TRBD1
V: TRBV10-3
J: TRBJ1-5
length: 13
size: -
DNA: TGTGCCACCCTCCGGGACAGAAATCAGCCCCAGCATTTT
CDR3: CATLRDRNQPQHF

D: TRBD2
V: TRBV6-2/TRBV6-3
J: TRBJ2-7
length: 16
size: -
DNA: TGTGCCAGCAGTTACGTAGCGGGGGGGCCTTCGTTCGAGCAGTACTTC
CDR3: CASSYVAGGPSFEQYF

D: TRBD2
V: TRBV13
J: TRBJ2-1
length: 16
size: -
DNA: TGTGCCAGCAGCGGAACCGGACTAGCGGATGGGAATGAGCAGTTCTTC
CDR3: CASSGTGLADGNEQFF

D: TRBD2
V: TRBV18
J: TRBJ2-7
length: 14
size: -
DNA: TGTGCCAGCTCGGAGGGACTAGCGGATTACGAGCAGTACTTC
CDR3: CASSEGLADYEQYF

D: TRBD1
V: TRBV3-1/TRBV3-2
J: TRBJ1-2
length: 15
size: -
DNA: TGTGCCAGCAGCCCGCGAGGGGGCGCAAACTATGGCTACACCTTC
CDR3: CASSPRGGANYGYTF

D: -
V: TRBV5-1
J: TRBJ1-6
length: 16
size: -
DNA: TGCGCCAGCAGCTACTATATACAGGGTAGGGATTCACCCCTCCACTTT
CDR3: CASSYYIQGRDSPLHF

D: -
V: TRBV9
J: TRBJ1-4
length: 14
size: -
DNA: TGTGCCAGCAGCGTAAGCCAGGGTAGGGAAAAACTGTTTTTT
CDR3: CASSVSQGREKLFF

D: -
V: TRBV6-5
J: TRBJ2-1
length: 12
size: -
DNA: TGTGCCAGCAGTTCCCAAACGGGTGAGCAGTTCTTC
CDR3: CASSSQTGEQFF

D: TRBD2
V: TRBV28
J: TRBJ2-5
length: 14
size: -
DNA: TGTGCCAGCACTAGCGGAGGGTTTCAAGAGACCCAGTACTTC
CDR3: CASTSGGFQETQYF

D: -
V: TRBV5-1
J: TRBJ2-2
length: 17
size: -
DNA: TGCGCCAGCAGCTTGGCCTCTACAGGAGCCACCCTCGGGGAGCTGTTTTTT
CDR3: CASSLASTGATLGELFF

D: -
V: TRBV14
J: TRBJ2-7
length: 13
size: -
DNA: TGTGCCAGCAGCCAAGGCCGGACTTACGAGCAGTACTTC
CDR3: CASSQGRTYEQYF

D: -
V: TRBV6-5
J: TRBJ1-1
length: 13
size: few
DNA: TGTGCCATCCCTAGTGGGGGCCGGACTGAAGCTTTCTTT
CDR3: CAIPSGGRTEAFF

D: TRBD1
V: TRBV28
J: TRBJ1-2
length: 16
size: -
DNA: TGTGCCAGCAGTTTAGGGCACAGGGGATTGCGGGATGGCTACACCTTC
CDR3: CASSLGHRGLRDGYTF

D: TRBD1
V: TRBV5-1
J: TRBJ2-3
length: 15
size: -
DNA: TGCGCCAGCAGCATACAGGGGGCTGGGACAGATACGCAGTATTTT
CDR3: CASSIQGAGTDTQYF

D: TRBD1
V: TRBV6-5
J: TRBJ2-7
length: 15
size: -
DNA: TGTGCCAGCAGAATCTCCGGGACAGGGTCCTACGAGCAGTACTTC
CDR3: CASRISGTGSYEQYF

D: TRBD2
V: TRBV6-2/TRBV6-3
J: TRBJ2-1
length: 15
size: -
DNA: TGTGCCAGCAGTCCACATCGGGGGGACTACAATGAGCAGTTCTTC
CDR3: CASSPHRGDYNEQFF

D: -
V: TRBV6-5
J: TRBJ1-4
length: 15
size: few
DNA: TGTGCCAGCAGTTACCTCAGGGTATCTAATGAAAAACTGTTTTTT
CDR3: CASSYLRVSNEKLFF

D: -
V: TRBV7-6
J: TRBJ1-3
length: 15
size: -
DNA: TGTGCCAGCAGCTCGGTTCCGAACTCTGGAAACACCATATATTTT
CDR3: CASSSVPNSGNTIYF

D: -
V: TRBV19
J: TRBJ2-2
length: 14
size: -
DNA: TGTGCCAGTAGTATCCGGGGGAACACCGGGGAGCTGTTTTTT
CDR3: CASSIRGNTGELFF

D: -
V: TRBV7-2
J: TRBJ2-7
length: 12
size: -
DNA: TGTGCCAGCAGCTCGCGCACCTACGAGCAGTACTTC
CDR3: CASSSRTYEQYF

D: -
V: TRBV20-1
J: TRBJ1-2
length: 14
size: -
DNA: TGCAGTGCTAGTCCCCCCCAAGGGGACTATGGCTACACCTTC
CDR3: CSASPPQGDYGYTF

D: -
V: TRBV19
J: TRBJ1-3
length: 18
size: -
DNA: TGTGCCAGTAGTAGTACCTGGGCGCGGGGATCGCCTGGAAACACCATATATTTT
CDR3: CASSSTWARGSPGNTIYF

D: -
V: TRBV9
J: TRBJ1-1
length: 14
size: -
DNA: TGTGCCAGCAGCGTAGGAAGGGGGGGAGGTGGAGCTTTCTTT
CDR3: CASSVGRGGGGAFF

D: -
V: TRBV4-1
J: TRBJ1-6
length: 17
size: -
DNA: TGCGCCAGCAGCCAAGAAGACAGCCGATTTAATAATTCACCCCTCCACTTT
CDR3: CASSQEDSRFNNSPLHF

D: TRBD2
V: TRBV2
J: TRBJ2-1
length: 18
size: -
DNA: TGTGCCAGCAGGGACCGAAAGCGGACTAGCGGGAGATACAATGAGCAGTTCTTC
CDR3: CASRDRKRTSGRYNEQFF

D: -
V: TRBV7-3
J: TRBJ2-3
length: 13
size: -
DNA: TGTGCCAGCAGCTTAAGTCAGGAAGATACGCAGTATTTT
CDR3: CASSLSQEDTQYF

D: -
V: TRBV6-6
J: TRBJ1-6
length: 14
size: -
DNA: TGTGCCAGCAGTAATACCGAGGTGCATTCACCCCTCCACTTT
CDR3: CASSNTEVHSPLHF

D: -
V: TRBV5-1
J: TRBJ1-1
length: 11
size: -
DNA: TGCGCCAGCAATGAAGGGGTGGAAGCTTTCTTT
CDR3: CASNEGVEAFF

D: -
V: TRBV5-4
J: TRBJ1-4
length: 16
size: once
DNA: TGTGCCAGCAGCCCCGGACAGATTGCAACTAATGAAAAACTGTTTTTT
CDR3: CASSPGQIATNEKLFF

D: -
V: TRBV12-3/TRBV12-4
J: TRBJ2-2
length: 12
size: -
DNA: TGTGCCAGCAGTTTGGCCAACGGGGAGCTGTTTTTT
CDR3: CASSLANGELFF

D: TRBD1
V: TRBV30
J: TRBJ1-5
length: 14
size: -
DNA: TGTGCCTGGGGAACAGGGGGCCCTAATCAGCCCCAGCATTTT
CDR3: CAWGTGGPNQPQHF

D: -
V: TRBV2
J: TRBJ2-3
length: 14
size: -
DNA: TGTGCCAGCAGTGAAAGCCCAGGGGCAGATACGCAGTATTTT
CDR3: CASSESPGADTQYF

D: TRBD1
V: TRBV9
J: TRBJ1-1
length: 15
size: -
DNA: TGTGCCAGCAGCGTCCAGGGGGTCAGGAACACTGAAGCTTTCTTT
CDR3: CASSVQGVRNTEAFF

D: TRBD1
V: TRBV18
J: TRBJ2-3
length: 15
size: -
DNA: TGTGCCAGCTCTCGCGGACAGGGGAGGACAGATACGCAGTATTTT
CDR3: CASSRGQGRTDTQYF

D: TRBD1
V: TRBV6-5
J: TRBJ1-3
length: 13
size: -
DNA: TGTGCCAGCAGTACAGGGGCTGGAAACACCATATATTTT
CDR3: CASSTGAGNTIYF

D: TRBD1
V: TRBV11-3
J: TRBJ2-5
length: 15
size: -
DNA: TGTGCCAGCAGCTTAGAGGGACAGCCCCAAGAGACCCAGTACTTC
CDR3: CASSLEGQPQETQYF

D: -
V: TRBV6-2/TRBV6-3
J: TRBJ2-6
length: 21
size: -
DNA: TGTGCCAGCAGTTACTCGACAGAACCCTCTCACCTAGGCGTAGGGGCCAACGTCCTGACTTTC
CDR3: CASSYSTEPSHLGVGANVLTF

D: -
V: TRBV5-6
J: TRBJ1-1
length: 14
size: once
DNA: TGTGCCAGCAGCTTACGGGAAAGGGTCACTGAAGCTTTCTTT
CDR3: CASSLRERVTEAFF

D: -
V: TRBV25-1
J: TRBJ2-1
length: 15
size: -
DNA: TGTGCCAGCAGTGAAGGCGCAGCTACCAGGAATGAGCAGTTCTTC
CDR3: CASSEGAATRNEQFF

D: TRBD1
V: TRBV7-2
J: TRBJ2-1
length: 16
size: -
DNA: TGTGCCAGCAGCGCCCGCCGGGACAGGACATACAATGAGCAGTTCTTC
CDR3: CASSARRDRTYNEQFF

D: TRBD2
V: TRBV6-2/TRBV6-3
J: TRBJ2-5
length: 15
size: -
DNA: TGTGCCAGCAGTTGGACTAGCGGGGGGGCAGAGACCCAGTACTTC
CDR3: CASSWTSGGAETQYF

D: TRBD1
V: TRBV27
J: TRBJ2-7
length: 13
size: few
DNA: TGTGCCAGCAGTCACGGGACAGCCTACGAGCAGTACTTC
CDR3: CASSHGTAYEQYF

D: TRBD1
V: TRBV2
J: TRBJ2-2
length: 16
size: -
DNA: TGTGCCAGCAGCGGACAGGGTATGAAGAACACCGGGGAGCTGTTTTTT
CDR3: CASSGQGMKNTGELFF

D: -
V: TRBV5-1
J: TRBJ1-1
length: 15
size: -
DNA: TGCGCCAGCAGCTTGGACCGGGATGGGAACACTGAAGCTTTCTTT
CDR3: CASSLDRDGNTEAFF